What follows are 28 T cell receptor beta chains derived from one specimen sequenced in a study of T cell changes during pregnancy in multiple sclerosis. Sequenced by immunoSEQ multiplex PCR; TCRdb stores in-frame clones only, minus some. The data contain tens of thousands of clones, approximately 90% of them singletons. Sequenced here: peripheral blood, sampled in the third trimester of pregnancy. Receptors were obtained from a female donor with multiple sclerosis, enrolled in a pregnancy study.

The chain couples TRBV28 to TRBJ2-7; maybe TRBD1 (6 bases). Germline CDR1 MDHEN, CDR2 SYDVKM. V lost 2 bases and J lost 3, with 11 bases in between. The CDR3 extends over 14 amino acids. CDR3 protein: CASSLPHRDYEQYF. The CDR3 bases are TGTGCCAGCAGTTTACCACACAGGGACTACGAGCAGTACTTC.

The chain is built from TRBV5-4 and TRBJ2-2; D is possibly TRBD1 (5 bases). The CDR3 consists of 15 residues. Germline-derived CDR1 and CDR2 are SGHNT and YYREEE (reference sequence). Trimming stripped 2 bases from V and 4 bases from J, with 12 bases between. The CDR3 coding sequence is TGTGCCAGCAGCTTCGACAGCCTATTCACCGGGGAGCTGTTTTTT. It is translated as CASSFDSLFTGELFF.

This clone was picked up one time. The rearrangement joins TRBV7-2 to TRBJ1-6, with TRBD1 matching over 10 bases. CDR3 length: 18 amino acids. The trim removed 1 base at V and 8 bases at J, leaving 11 bases unmatched. The germline V gene encodes CDR1 SGHTA and CDR2 FQGNSA. Written as DNA, the CDR3 is TGTGCCAGCAGCTTAGGAGGGACAGGGGCATCGAAGTATTCACCCCTCCACTTT. Amino acids: CASSLGGTGASKYSPLHF. Based on the CDR3 plus reference TRBV7-2 and TRBJ1-6, the full variable domain is GAGVSQSPSNKVTEKGKDVELRCDPISGHTALYWYRQSLGQGLEFLIYFQGNSAPDKSGLPSDRFSAERTGGSVSTLTIQRTQQEDSAVYLCASSLGGTGASKYSPLHFGNGTRLTVT.

The chain employs TRBV6-1 and TRBJ2-5; 7 bases map to TRBD1. The CDR3 runs 13 residues. V shed 7 bases and J 3 bases; nucleotides not matched to a gene: 5. Per the germline V gene, CDR1 is MNHNS and CDR2 is SASEGT. Here the CDR3 reads CASTRDSKETQYF. The CDR3 DNA reads TGTGCCAGCACTCGGGACAGTAAAGAGACCCAGTACTTC.

The chain joins TRBV18 to TRBJ2-5; TRBD1 matches at 9 bases. The CDR3 consists of 15 residues. The ends lost 3 bases at V and 5 bases at J; junction bases unmatched: 7. CDR1 and CDR2 (germline): KGHSH, LQKENI. CDR3 sequence reads: CASSPGDRVYETQYF. The CDR3 DNA sequence: TGTGCCAGCTCACCGGGGGACAGGGTCTATGAGACCCAGTACTTC. The full variable domain, in which reference TRBV18 and TRBJ2-5 provide the parts outside the CDR3, is NAGVMQNPRHLVRRRGQEARLRCSPMKGHSHVYWYRQLPEEGLKFMVYLQKENIIDESGMPKERFSAEFPKEGPSILRIQQVVRGDSAAYFCASSPGDRVYETQYFGPGTRLLVL.

This clone appeared a single time. This chain uses TRBV18 with TRBJ1-2; 10 positions agree with TRBD1. V lost 1 base, J lost 2 bases, and 1 base stayed unmatched. The CDR3 is 15 residues long. The germline V gene has CDR1 KGHSH and CDR2 LQKENI. CDR3 DNA: TGTGCCAGCTCACCACGGACAGGGGGAAACTATGGCTACACCTTC. Its translation: CASSPRTGGNYGYTF. Filled out from reference TRBV18 and TRBJ1-2, the complete variable domain reads NAGVMQNPRHLVRRRGQEARLRCSPMKGHSHVYWYRQLPEEGLKFMVYLQKENIIDESGMPKERFSAEFPKEGPSILRIQQVVRGDSAAYFCASSPRTGGNYGYTFGSGTRLTVV.

The rearrangement uses TRBV6-1 and TRBJ2-3, with D unclear. Germline V gene lookup returns CDR1 MNHNS and CDR2 SASEGT. The CDR3 covers 14 residues. Between the trimmed V and J ends, which lost 6 bases and 4 bases, there was a span of 14 bases. CDR3 nucleotides: TGTGCCAGCAGGGGCGTCCCCGGCCCAGATACGCAGTATTTT. This sequence encodes CASRGVPGPDTQYF.

The chain has TRBV27 and TRBJ2-3; TRBD2 matches 7 bases. J was trimmed by 0 bases and V by 7 bases; bases with no gene match: 7. Germline CDR1 MNHEY, CDR2 SMNVEV (reference sequence). The CDR3 loop spans 15 amino acids. The CDR3 DNA reads TGTGCCAGCAAGCAGCGGGGAATTAGCACAGATACGCAGTATTTT. It is translated as CASKQRGISTDTQYF.

The chain employs TRBV7-9 and TRBJ2-5; TRBD2 aligns across 7 bases. V shed 3 bases and J 6 bases; nucleotides not matched to a gene: 7. Looked up from germline, CDR1 is SEHNR and CDR2 is FQNEAQ (reference sequence). The CDR3 is 14 residues long. The CDR3 reads CASSLERGRQTQYF. CDR3 nucleotides: TGTGCCAGCAGCTTGGAGCGGGGACGGCAGACCCAGTACTTC.

This chain connects TRBV10-3 to TRBJ2-5; D gene uncertain. The CDR3 runs to 16 residues. CDR1 ENHRY and CDR2 SYGVKD come from the germline V gene. Trimming pared 1 base from V and 7 bases from J, leaving 19 bases between. CDR3 bases: TGTGCCATCAGTGAGTTCCCCAGCGCGCGGCTACGGACCCAGTACTTC. This codes for CAISEFPSARLRTQYF.

The chain employs TRBV21-1 and TRBJ2-3; the D call TRBD1 from the table was never checked on the DNA. TRBV21-1 is annotated as a pseudogene. The CDR3 spans 15 residues. CDR3 sequence reads: CASSVRTASTDTQYF. CDR3 in DNA: TGTGCCAGCAGCGTGCGGACAGCTAGCACAGATACGCAGTATTTT.

Only one count was recorded for this clone. The chain has TRBV5-4 and TRBJ1-2, with a tentative D call TRBD1 (6 bases). The germline V gene has CDR1 SGHNT and CDR2 YYREEE (reference sequence). This CDR3 has 15 amino acids. V was clipped by 1 base and J by 7 bases, with 17 bases between them. The CDR3 protein is CASSLTRGLWGGYTF. The CDR3 DNA reads as TGTGCCAGCAGCTTGACAAGGGGGTTATGGGGTGGCTACACCTTC.

This sequence joins TRBV5-1 and TRBJ1-2; D remains ambiguous. The CDR3 has 12 residues. Deletions cut 5 bases from V and 4 bases from J, with 9 bases between. CDR1 and CDR2 from the germline V gene are SGHRS and YFSETQ. CDR3 sequence: CASSDDFYGYTF. Here the CDR3 DNA reads TGCGCCAGCAGTGACGACTTCTATGGCTACACCTTC.

The genes are TRBV11-1 and TRBJ2-1, with a weak D call TRBD1 (6 bases). V was cut by 3 bases and J by 9 bases, with 9 bases left in between. The CDR3 is 12 amino acids. The V gene's germline CDR1 is SGHAT and CDR2 FQDESV (reference sequence). CDR3: CASSFFRGEQFF. The CDR3 DNA is TGTGCCAGCAGCTTCTTCAGGGGTGAGCAGTTCTTC.

The V call is TRBV28, the J call TRBJ1-3; no reliable D call. The V and J ends lost 7 bases and 0 bases respectively, with 16 bases between them. Germline V CDR1 and CDR2: MDHEN, SYDVKM. The CDR3 is 16 amino acids. As DNA, the CDR3 is TGTGCCAGCACCGATCAAACAAGATTCTCTGGAAACACCATATATTTT. The encoded protein is CASTDQTRFSGNTIYF.

V gene TRBV27 combines with J gene TRBJ2-6, with D possibly being TRBD1 (6 bases). This CDR3 has 15 residues. Trimming pared 3 bases from V and 2 bases from J, leaving 8 bases between. CDR1 and CDR2 from the germline V gene are MNHEY and SMNVEV (reference sequence). The CDR3 region is CASSLTGTGANVLTF. The CDR3 DNA is TGTGCCAGCAGTTTGACAGGAACTGGGGCCAACGTCCTGACTTTC.

V usage is TRBV7-8 and J usage is TRBJ1-5, with D unclear. CDR3 size: 13 residues. V lost 1 base, J lost 6 bases, and 7 bases lay in between. Germline CDR1 is SGHVS and CDR2 is FQNEAQ. DNA of the CDR3: TGTGCCAGCAGCTTAGTGGGGAGTCAGCCCCAGCATTTT. Its translation: CASSLVGSQPQHF.

A few counts support this clone. The chain uses TRBV9 and TRBJ1-1, with D perhaps matching TRBD1 (6 bases). This CDR3 region has 15 residues. Per germline, CDR1 SGDLS and CDR2 YYNGEE. The germline V and J ends were trimmed by 2 bases and 0 bases, with 11 bases remaining between them. CDR3 in DNA: TGTGCCAGCAGCGTTATTCGGGACATGAACACTGAAGCTTTCTTT. Encoded protein: CASSVIRDMNTEAFF.

CDR3 sequence: CASSLDRLNTEAFF. For the CDR3, the DNA is TGTGCCAGCTCACTCGACAGACTGAACACTGAAGCTTTCTTT. This chain links TRBV18 with TRBJ1-1; D perhaps matches TRBD1 (5 bases). This CDR3 contains 14 residues. In germline, CDR1 is KGHSH, CDR2 LQKENI. V lost 4 bases and J 0 bases, leaving 9 bases between the germline ends.

The chain combines TRBV14 with TRBJ1-5; D gene unclear. With 4 bases removed from V and 5 bases from J, the gap between germline ends came to 9 bases. The germline V gene encodes CDR1 SGHDN and CDR2 FVKESK. This CDR3 has 13 amino acids. The CDR3 is CASSPGGHQPQHF. CDR3 in DNA: TGTGCCAGCAGCCCCGGAGGACATCAGCCCCAGCATTTT. Filled out from reference TRBV14 and TRBJ1-5, the complete variable domain reads EAGVTQFPSHSVIEKGQTVTLRCDPISGHDNLYWYRRVMGKEIKFLLHFVKESKQDESGMPNNRFLAERTGGTYSTLKVQPAELEDSGVYFCASSPGGHQPQHFGDGTRLSIL.

The rearrangement uses TRBV11-2 and TRBJ1-6; the D is unclear. The V gene lost 1 base and the J gene lost 7 bases, with 14 bases spanning the gap. Germline values: CDR1 SGHAT, CDR2 FQNNGV. The CDR3 runs to 16 residues. The CDR3 protein is CASSLVSGIRNSPLHF. CDR3 nucleotide sequence: TGTGCCAGCAGCTTAGTGTCAGGCATCCGGAATTCACCCCTCCACTTT.

This chain connects TRBV7-9 to TRBJ1-3; D may be TRBD1 (6 bases). The germline gives CDR1 SEHNR, CDR2 FQNEAQ (reference sequence). CDR3 size: 14 residues. The V end was cut by 5 bases, the J end by 4 bases, with 12 bases between. This CDR3 reads CASSQRGSGNTIYF. The CDR3 nucleotides are TGTGCCAGCAGCCAAAGGGGGTCCGGAAACACCATATATTTT.

The chain joins TRBV4-3 to TRBJ2-2; 11 bases are shared with TRBD1. After removal of 3 bases from V and 5 bases from J, the junction contained 11 bases not matched to a gene. The CDR3 length is 18 residues. Germline CDR1 and CDR2: LGHNA and YSLEER. CDR3 loop: CASSHSHGTGGPTGELFF. The CDR3 DNA reads as TGCGCCAGCAGCCACAGCCACGGGACAGGGGGACCAACCGGGGAGCTGTTTTTT.

The rearrangement links TRBV11-2 to TRBJ1-2, with D maybe TRBD1 (5 bases). Germline values: CDR1 SGHAT, CDR2 FQNNGV. There are 15 residues in the CDR3. Trimming shortened V by 5 bases and J by 4 bases, and 17 bases separated the two germline ends. CDR3 in amino acids: CASSAGGVTIYGYTF. DNA for the CDR3: TGTGCCAGCAGCGCCGGGGGGGTTACCATCTATGGCTACACCTTC.

This chain links TRBV29-1 with TRBJ1-1, with 9 bases that match TRBD1. J was trimmed by 3 bases and V by 8 bases; bases with no gene match: 13. Germline CDR1 is SQVTM and CDR2 is ANQGSEA. The CDR3 totals 15 residues. CDR3 loop: CSTNRDRAVDTEAFF. In DNA, the CDR3 is TGCAGCACCAACCGGGACAGGGCAGTCGACACTGAAGCTTTCTTT.

V usage is TRBV4-1 and J usage is TRBJ2-7; the match to TRBD2 covers 11 bases. J was trimmed by 1 base and V by 4 bases; bases with no gene match: 3. The CDR3 contains 15 residues. Germline CDR1 reads MGHRA; CDR2 reads YSYEKL. Written as DNA, the CDR3 is TGCGCCAGCAGCCGTGGGACTAGCGGTTCCTACGAGCAGTACTTC. Protein sequence: CASSRGTSGSYEQYF.

The genes are TRBV7-9 and TRBJ2-7; D might be TRBD2 (5 bases). Trimming cost V 2 bases and J 6 bases, with 8 bases left between them. In germline, CDR1 is SEHNR, CDR2 FQNEAQ (reference sequence). The CDR3 is made up of 12 amino acids. As DNA, the CDR3 is TGTGCCAGCAGCTTATACGGGGTCGAGCAGTACTTC. It translates to CASSLYGVEQYF.

This chain joins TRBV4-1 and TRBJ1-4; TRBD1 is a possible D gene (5 bases). The V end lost 8 bases, the J end lost 8 bases, and 21 bases lay between the germline ends. The CDR3 length is 15 residues. Germline CDR1 MGHRA, CDR2 YSYEKL. CDR3 amino acids: CASCDLGGEREKLFF. The DNA for the CDR3 is TGCGCCAGCTGTGACCTCGGGGGGGAGCGGGAAAAACTGTTTTTT.